This entry lists 19 T cell receptor beta chains sequenced from one sample in a study of PD-L1 blockade in urothelial cancer. Sequencing used immunoSEQ multiplex PCR; TCRdb keeps in-frame clones, though not all of them. The sample yields around 33,000 clones, around 80% seen once. The source was PBMCs, collected around atezolizumab (anti-PD-L1) treatment. These receptors all come from an older man with urothelial cancer.

The chain is built from TRBV11-1 and TRBJ2-1; TRBD2 aligns across 13 bases. CDR1 and CDR2 (germline): SGHAT, FQDESV (reference sequence). Unmatched junction bases numbered 10, after V lost 5 bases and J lost 6 bases. This CDR3 is built from 17 residues. This chain's CDR3 is CASSEGLAGRVTNEQFF. The CDR3 DNA follows: TGTGCCAGCAGCGAGGGACTAGCGGGAAGAGTTACCAATGAGCAGTTCTTC.

The chain is built from TRBV11-3 and TRBJ2-1, with 10 bases lining up with TRBD1. The germline CDR1 and CDR2 sequences are SGHNT and YENEEA. J lost 5 bases, V lost 5 bases, and 6 bases had no gene match. The CDR3 sequence is 15 residues long. CDR3 in DNA: TGTGCCAGCAGCATAGGACAGGGGGATAACAATGAGCAGTTCTTC. It codes for CASSIGQGDNNEQFF. Full variable domain (outside the CDR3, taken from reference TRBV11-3 and TRBJ2-1): EAGVVQSPRYKIIEKKQPVAFWCNPISGHNTLYWYLQNLGQGPELLIRYENEEAVDDSQLPKDRFSAERLKGVDSTLKIQPAELGDSAVYLCASSIGQGDNNEQFFGPGTRLTVL.

This chain joins TRBV6-5 and TRBJ2-5; D unclear. The CDR3 has 15 amino acids. The ends were cut back, 2 bases at V and 4 bases at J, with 14 bases in the middle. Per the germline V gene, CDR1 is MNHEY and CDR2 is SVGAGI. This chain's CDR3 is CASSYVSRVSETQYF. The CDR3 DNA is TGTGCCAGCAGTTACGTTTCTCGGGTCTCAGAGACCCAGTACTTC.

This clone has only a few counts. The J gene is TRBJ2-5, the V gene TRBV27; TRBD1 agrees at 7 bases. The CDR3 consists of 18 residues. CDR1 is MNHEY, CDR2 SMNVEV, per germline (reference sequence). The ends lost 5 bases at V and 5 bases at J; junction bases unmatched: 20. The CDR3 bases are TGTGCCAGCAGTGGAAACCCGAGGACAGGATCGGAGCGGGAGACCCAGTACTTC. Residues: CASSGNPRTGSERETQYF.

This rearrangement joins TRBV5-1 to TRBJ2-7; TRBD2 matches at 11 bases. The CDR3 has 15 residues. CDR1 SGHRS and CDR2 YFSETQ come from the germline V gene. Trimming at V came to 3 bases and at J to 2 bases, leaving 4 bases not matched to a gene. CDR3 amino acids: CASSWGTSGTYEQYF. CDR3 bases: TGCGCCAGCAGCTGGGGGACTAGCGGCACCTACGAGCAGTACTTC.

The V and J genes are TRBV5-1 and TRBJ1-4; possibly TRBD1 for D (5 bases). Looked up from germline, CDR1 is SGHRS and CDR2 is YFSETQ. V was pared by 4 bases and J by 2 bases, with 12 bases between. The CDR3 runs to 15 residues. In nucleotides, the CDR3 is TGCGCCAGCAGCCCGGAGGGGCTCACTAATGAAAAACTGTTTTTT. Residues: CASSPEGLTNEKLFF.

This chain uses TRBV6-4 with TRBJ2-1; 9 positions match TRBD2. CDR3 length: 13 amino acids. Germline V CDR1 and CDR2: MRHNA, SNTAGT. V lost 8 bases to trimming and J lost 9 bases; unmatched junction nucleotides: 8. CDR3 amino acids: CASRSGSSGEQFF. DNA of the CDR3: TGTGCCAGCCGTAGCGGGAGCAGCGGTGAGCAGTTCTTC.

The rearrangement joins TRBV2 to TRBJ2-5; 9 nucleotides agree with TRBD1. J was trimmed by 3 bases and V by 6 bases; bases with no gene match: 2. The CDR3 length is 13 residues. CDR1 is SNHLY, CDR2 FYNNEI, per germline. CDR3 in DNA: TGTGCCAGCAGGGGGGACAGGGAAGAGACCCAGTACTTC. Translating it yields CASRGDREETQYF.

This chain uses TRBV10-3 with TRBJ2-1; 10 bases fit TRBD1. Germline V gene lookup returns CDR1 ENHRY and CDR2 SYGVKD. V gave up 3 bases and J gave up 5 bases; unmatched junction bases: 4. This CDR3 has 15 residues. The CDR3 nucleotides are TGTGCCATCAGTGACGACAGGGGGCGAGACAATGAGCAGTTCTTC. It encodes CAISDDRGRDNEQFF.

The V gene is TRBV28, the J gene TRBJ1-3, with D possibly TRBD1 on 5 matching bases. The CDR3 contains 15 residues. Deletions cut 3 bases from V and 4 bases from J, with 13 bases between. Germline V gives CDR1 MDHEN, CDR2 SYDVKM. The CDR3, as DNA: TGTGCCAGCAGTTTTAAGGGGCGGAAAGGAAACACCATATATTTT. Translating it yields CASSFKGRKGNTIYF.

V and J are TRBV9 and TRBJ1-2, with no clear D. Trimming took off 0 bases at V and 7 bases at J, with 10 bases between the two ends. CDR3 length equals 13 residues. Germline V gives CDR1 SGDLS, CDR2 YYNGEE. CDR3: CASSVAGSTGYTF. The DNA for the CDR3 is TGTGCCAGCAGCGTAGCGGGGTCCACTGGCTACACCTTC.

V usage is TRBV25-1 and J usage is TRBJ2-2, with 9 bases that match TRBD2. V was clipped by 1 base and J by 5 bases; unmatched bases: 8. The CDR3 spans 17 residues. Germline V gene sequence: CDR1 MGHDK, CDR2 SYGVNS. CDR3 sequence (DNA): TGTGCCAGCAGTGAATTCTCCCGGACTAGCGTGACCGGGGAGCTGTTTTTT. Translating gives CASSEFSRTSVTGELFF.

This chain joins TRBV6-5 and TRBJ1-5, with D perhaps TRBD1 (5 bases). Trimming took 7 bases from V and 7 from J, leaving 11 bases between them. The V gene's germline CDR1 is MNHEY and CDR2 SVGAGI. The CDR3 loop spans 12 amino acids. The CDR3 here is CASKGIRQPQHF. The DNA for the CDR3 is TGTGCCAGCAAGGGGATTCGGCAGCCCCAGCATTTT.

The chain employs TRBV11-2 and TRBJ2-7; D not resolved. This CDR3 spans 12 amino acids. Per germline, CDR1 SGHAT and CDR2 FQNNGV. V was trimmed by 4 bases and J by 7 bases, leaving 11 bases between them. The CDR3 loop reads CASSYPLREQYF. As DNA, the CDR3 is TGTGCCAGCAGCTACCCGCTGAGGGAGCAGTACTTC.

This chain links TRBV2 with TRBJ2-3; 9 bases align to TRBD1. The ends lost 7 bases at V and 6 bases at J; junction bases unmatched: 14. Germline V CDR1 and CDR2: SNHLY, FYNNEI. The CDR3 spans 16 residues. As DNA, the CDR3 is TGTGCCAGCAACGAACAGGGACAGGGAGGTGGGGATACGCAGTATTTT. It yields the protein CASNEQGQGGGDTQYF.

There are a few counts of this clone. The chain joins TRBV6-5 to TRBJ2-3, with TRBD2 as a possible D gene (5 bases). V was cut by 0 bases and J by 0 bases, with 10 bases left in between. There are 16 residues in the CDR3. Germline CDR1 is MNHEY and CDR2 is SVGAGI. This chain's CDR3 is CASSYSSSFSTDTQYF. The CDR3 DNA sequence: TGTGCCAGCAGTTACTCGTCTAGCTTCAGCACAGATACGCAGTATTTT.

Only a few counts were recorded for this clone. The chain employs TRBV7-2 and TRBJ2-1; D perhaps matches TRBD1 (5 bases). The ends were cut back, 5 bases at V and 10 bases at J, with 15 bases in the middle. Looked up from germline, CDR1 is SGHTA and CDR2 is FQGNSA. CDR3 length: 13 amino acids. This chain's CDR3 is CASSILSPGEQFF. CDR3 DNA sequence: TGTGCCAGCAGCATCCTGTCCCCAGGGGAGCAGTTCTTC. Drawing the rest from reference TRBV7-2 and TRBJ2-1, the complete variable domain is GAGVSQSPSNKVTEKGKDVELRCDPISGHTALYWYRQSLGQGLEFLIYFQGNSAPDKSGLPSDRFSAERTGGSVSTLTIQRTQQEDSAVYLCASSILSPGEQFFGPGTRLTVL.

This chain connects TRBV5-1 to TRBJ2-7; no definite D call. The germline V gene encodes CDR1 SGHRS and CDR2 YFSETQ. The germline V and J ends were trimmed by 0 bases and 1 base, with 11 bases remaining between them. CDR3 length: 15 residues. The CDR3, as DNA: TGCGCCAGCAGCTTGGCAGCAGGTTCTTCCTACGAGCAGTACTTC. This codes for CASSLAAGSSYEQYF.

The chain uses TRBV7-9 and TRBJ1-2, with 7 bases matching TRBD1. After removal of 4 bases from V and 11 bases from J, the junction contained 7 bases not matched to a gene. Per the germline V gene, CDR1 is SEHNR and CDR2 is FQNEAQ (reference sequence). The CDR3 has 12 amino acids. CDR3 loop: CASSWDRSGYTF. The CDR3 DNA sequence: TGTGCCAGCAGCTGGGACAGATCTGGTTACACCTTC.